One sample yielded the 8 T cell receptor beta chains listed below, sequenced in a study of blood T cell repertoires in COVID-19. Here immunoSEQ multiplex PCR was the method, and the copy in TCRdb shows in-frame clones only, minus some. The table has approximately 340,000 clones, around four fifths seen once. The source material was peripheral blood. These TCRs come from a man aged 30 to 45 with active or convalescent COVID-19.

The chain is built from TRBV4-2 and TRBJ2-5, with 14 bases aligning to TRBD2. This CDR3 has 15 residues. CDR1 is LGHNA, CDR2 YNFKEQ, per germline. V was clipped by 4 bases and J by 5 bases; unmatched bases: 3. CDR3 amino acids: CASSPRTSGRETQYF. CDR3 nucleotide sequence: TGTGCCAGCAGCCCCCGGACTAGCGGGAGGGAGACCCAGTACTTC.

This chain joins TRBV19 and TRBJ1-5; TRBD1 might be the D (6 bases). Trimming removed 7 bases from V and 4 bases from J, with 14 bases in between. CDR1 and CDR2 (germline): LNHDA, SQIVND (reference sequence). This CDR3 contains 14 residues. DNA of the CDR3: TGTGCCAGTATGGCGGACAGCCTAAATCAGCCCCAGCATTTT. Translation: CASMADSLNQPQHF.

V usage is TRBV30 and J usage is TRBJ2-2, with D perhaps matching TRBD1 (5 bases). The germline V gene encodes CDR1 GTSNPN and CDR2 SVGIG (reference sequence). V lost 4 bases, J lost 1 base, and 13 bases lay in between. This CDR3 has 15 residues. As DNA, the CDR3 is TGTGCCTGGACAGGGCCCCACCTGAACACCGGGGAGCTGTTTTTT. Encoded protein: CAWTGPHLNTGELFF.

V gene TRBV15 combines with J gene TRBJ2-4; TRBD2 agrees at 8 bases. CDR3 length: 15 residues. The J segment lost 8 bases and the V segment lost 3 bases, leaving 9 bases of the junction unmatched. Per the germline V gene, CDR1 is LNHNV and CDR2 is YYDKDF (reference sequence). The CDR3 region has the DNA TGTGCCACCAGCAGGCCGGGACTAGTTCCTTACATTCAGTACTTC. Translating it yields CATSRPGLVPYIQYF.

This rearrangement joins TRBV3-1 (or the pseudogene TRBV3-2) to TRBJ2-7; D possibly corresponds to TRBD1 (5 bases). The CDR3 runs 14 residues. V lost 1 base and J 3 bases, leaving 10 bases between the germline ends. Per germline, CDR1 LGHDT and CDR2 YNNKEL (reference sequence). DNA for the CDR3: TGTGCCAGCAGCCAAGTAGGGGTAGACTACGAGCAGTACTTC. It is translated as CASSQVGVDYEQYF.

The chain carries TRBV4-2 and TRBJ1-2, with a weak D call TRBD1 (6 bases). Germline CDR1 and CDR2: LGHNA and YNFKEQ. V was pared by 0 bases and J by 4 bases, with 9 bases between. This CDR3 contains 14 residues. In DNA, the CDR3 is TGTGCCAGCAGCCAAGAAGGGACACCCTATGGCTACACCTTC. Amino acid sequence: CASSQEGTPYGYTF.

V is TRBV6-5 and J is TRBJ1-4, with D possibly being TRBD1 (6 bases). CDR3 size: 16 residues. V was cut by 4 bases and J by 3 bases, with 15 bases left in between. Germline assignment: CDR1 MNHEY and CDR2 SVGAGI. The CDR3 DNA sequence: TGTGCCAGCAGTTCCCCCAGGGGTTCAGCTAATGAAAAACTGTTTTTT. It is translated as CASSSPRGSANEKLFF.

The chain couples TRBV7-3 to TRBJ2-7; the match to TRBD1 covers 11 bases. J lost 3 bases, V lost 2 bases, and 3 bases had no gene match. Germline CDR1 SGHTA, CDR2 FQGTGA. This CDR3 has 15 residues. In DNA form, the CDR3 reads TGTGCCAGCAGCTTATTGGGGACAGGGGGCTACGAGCAGTACTTC. Protein: CASSLLGTGGYEQYF.